This T cell receptor beta chain is from a study of OX40 agonist ivuxolimab in advanced cancers. The protocol was immunoSEQ multiplex PCR, while the TCRdb copy is restricted to in-frame clones and leaves out a portion. The sample holds tens of thousands of clones; about nine tenths are singletons and the top ten take 15% to 20%. The V gene's germline CDR1 is MDHEN and CDR2 SYDVKM. V trimming: 6 bases; J trimming: 5 bases; junction bases outside the gene matches: 16. This CDR3 has 17 residues. This specimen was CD4+ or CD8+ T cells sorted from blood, taken in a trial of the OX40 agonist ivuxolimab. The origin of this receptor is an adult with an advanced solid tumor such as melanoma, head and neck, liver or kidney cancer. The V call is TRBV28, the J call TRBJ1-1, with TRBD1 identical over 9 bases. The CDR3 is CASSPMGQGLGGTEAFF. As DNA, the CDR3 is TGTGCCAGCAGCCCGATGGGACAGGGATTAGGGGGGACTGAAGCTTTCTTT.